This T cell receptor (beta chain) was observed in a study of blood T cell repertoires in COVID-19. Overall study context: Collection of acute and convalescent COVID-19 samples took place in the United States, Italy and Spain. PBMCs, B-cell-depleted T cells, or T cells were the source of the cDNA or gDNA that made up the material.

In the authors' methods: Researchers report that nucleated cell counts were estimated from reference gene primer amplification. The data were produced by immunoSEQ multiplex PCR, yet TCRdb's version contains in-frame clones alone and is incomplete. D and trimming were read from the DNA, whereas the V and J calls and clone size are those reported in that table. The sample holds 200,000 to 300,000 clones, around 88% seen once. Trimming removed 2 bases from V and 7 bases from J, with 9 bases in between. The germline CDR1 and CDR2 sequences are MNHEY and SMNVEV (reference sequence). The CDR3 runs 13 residues.

The sequence came from a man aged 80 or over with acute or convalescent COVID-19. The genes are TRBV27 and TRBJ2-1; a weak D match, TRBD2 (6 bases). Material: peripheral blood. This CDR3 reads CASSLPSANEQFF. In DNA, the CDR3 is TGTGCCAGCAGTTTACCTAGCGCGAATGAGCAGTTCTTC.